These T cell receptor beta chains were read from a single sample in a study of blood T cell repertoires in COVID-19. TCRdb's copy holds only in-frame clones and misses some; the assay was immunoSEQ multiplex PCR. This table has about 140,000 clones, 70% to 85% appearing once. Sequencing was carried out using peripheral blood. All receptors come from a man in his 60s who had recovered from COVID-19. The conserved cysteine and the conserved F or W are not part of the CDR3 here.

TRBV20-1	TRBJ1-2	SVKGGDGYT
TRBV7-2	TRBJ2-3	ASSPGQGAGDTQY
TRBV6-5	TRBJ1-2	ASSYGPNYGYT
TRBV24-1	TRBJ2-7	ATSGQGAYEQY
TRBV28	TRBJ1-2	ASSSQGAGDYGYT
TRBV30	TRBJ1-6	AWSGPATNSPLH
TRBV4-1	TRBJ1-2	ASSQDRQGAGYGYT
TRBV12-3/TRBV12-4	TRBJ2-3	ASSFGGGDTQY
TRBV7-9	TRBJ1-1	ASSLGTGNTEAF
TRBV28	TRBJ1-1	ASSLVDSEAF
TRBV18	TRBJ2-5	ASSPPVMGPETQY
TRBV28	TRBJ1-2	ASGGTGGWQYGYT
TRBV18	TRBJ2-1	ASSPYGGEQF
TRBV11-2	TRBJ1-2	ASSPAIGGTNGYT
TRBV7-6	TRBJ2-5	ASSLGSGGYQETQY
TRBV4-2	TRBJ2-2	ASSPEVRASNTGELF
TRBV10-3	TRBJ2-1	AIRPQQGPGTSARGYNEQF
TRBV21-1	TRBJ1-3	ASSKGGCRQGVGNTIY
TRBV14	TRBJ1-3	ASSQLGLSSGNTIY
TRBV19	TRBJ2-5	ASSISPGLSRETQY
TRBV27	TRBJ1-6	ASSLYGSPLH
TRBV5-1	TRBJ2-7	ASSLGMLEYEQY
TRBV7-2	TRBJ2-2	ASSFSGTSGRMGGELF
TRBV6-2/TRBV6-3	TRBJ1-5	ASSSADRGDQPQH
TRBV20-1	TRBJ1-6	SASRGSQNSPLH
TRBV9	TRBJ1-4	ASSVGVATNEKLF
TRBV29-1	TRBJ1-1	SVESNTEAF
TRBV9	TRBJ2-5	ASSASRGQETQY
TRBV10-3	TRBJ2-5	AISSTGQETQY
TRBV27	TRBJ1-1	ASSLDQGRRNTEAF
TRBV30	TRBJ1-2	AWSDTGRKGYT
TRBV10-3	TRBJ1-4	AISGTRVATNEKLF
TRBV20-1	TRBJ1-6	SASRQNSYNSPLH
TRBV6-6	TRBJ1-5	ASSQNRGGQPQH
TRBV7-2	TRBJ2-4	ASSLPGSAKNIQY
TRBV2	TRBJ2-7	ASNEGRDRAYEQY
TRBV20-1	TRBJ1-2	SASREVDGYT
TRBV6-5	TRBJ1-2	ASGTGYGYT
TRBV2	TRBJ1-6	ASSPFIGPGGNSPLH
TRBV5-8	TRBJ1-6	ASSLISSADGNSPLH
TRBV6-6	TRBJ1-2	ASSLSLIANYGYT
TRBV5-1	TRBJ1-1	ASTLGGENTEAF
TRBV6-2/TRBV6-3	TRBJ2-7	ASSPGQGWGEQY